The rows below give T cell receptor beta chains drawn from one sample of a study of blood T cell repertoires in COVID-19. The data were produced by immunoSEQ multiplex PCR, yet TCRdb's version contains in-frame clones alone and is incomplete. The sample lists some 230,000 clones; 65% to 90% were seen once. The sequencing input was peripheral blood. Every receptor here comes from a woman aged 50 to 60 with acute or convalescent COVID-19. CDR3s include the opening cysteine and the closing phenylalanine or tryptophan. The D gene is left open where the match is weak. Clone size is shown for a subset of rows, as once, few, many or a class of expanded clone.

D,J,size,V,DNA,CDR3
.,TRBJ1-2,.,TRBV12-3/TRBV12-4,TGTGCCAGCAGTGACGCCGGGAATGGCTACACCTTC,CASSDAGNGYTF
TRBD1,TRBJ1-2,once,TRBV6-5,TGTGCCAGCAGCGCCAACAGGGGGAACTATGGCTACACCTTC,CASSANRGNYGYTF
.,TRBJ2-7,.,TRBV29-1,TGCAGCGTGGGGGGAAAGGAGCAGTACTTC,CSVGGKEQYF
.,TRBJ2-7,few,TRBV7-2,TGTGCCAGCAGCTTGCCGACTAGAGATGAGCAGTACTTC,CASSLPTRDEQYF
.,TRBJ1-1,.,TRBV5-1,TGCGCCAGCAGCTTAACAGCGAACACTGAAGCTTTCTTT,CASSLTANTEAFF
TRBD1,TRBJ1-2,.,TRBV5-1,TGCGCCAGCAGCTTGGAGGGACAGAACTATGGCTACACCTTC,CASSLEGQNYGYTF
.,TRBJ1-1,.,TRBV5-1,TGCGCCAGCACGGGGACACCGAACACTGAAGCTTTCTTT,CASTGTPNTEAFF
.,TRBJ1-1,.,TRBV6-4,TGTGCCAGCAGTGACGACGGCAGGGGTGAAGCTTTCTTT,CASSDDGRGEAFF
.,TRBJ1-4,.,TRBV9,TGTGCCAGCAGCGTGGGTGGGGGCTGGAATGAAAAACTGTTTTTT,CASSVGGGWNEKLFF
.,TRBJ2-5,.,TRBV28,TGTGCCAGCAGTCCCCCCCGCAGGGGAAAAGAGACCCAGTACTTC,CASSPPRRGKETQYF
.,TRBJ1-5,.,TRBV15,TGTGCCACCAGCCTTCCCGACAGAAGTGAAAGTCAGCCCCAGCATTTT,CATSLPDRSESQPQHF
TRBD1,TRBJ1-5,.,TRBV6-5,TGTGCCAGCATCTCGGACAGGGTTGGTAATCAGCCCCAGCATTTT,CASISDRVGNQPQHF
.,TRBJ1-1,.,TRBV12-3/TRBV12-4,TGTGCCAGCACCCTCGGGATTGAAGCTTTCTTT,CASTLGIEAFF
.,TRBJ1-2,.,TRBV10-1,TGCGCCAGCACCCTCCGGACCACAGGGCCCCTTAACTATGGCTACACCTTC,CASTLRTTGPLNYGYTF
.,TRBJ2-1,.,TRBV30,TGTGCCTGGAGTGTCGCCGCTTTCAGCTCCTACAATGAGCAGTTCTTC,CAWSVAAFSSYNEQFF
.,TRBJ1-2,.,TRBV4-1,TGCGCCAGCAGCCAAGGTCCTCAAGCCGGTAACCGCTATGGCTACACCTTC,CASSQGPQAGNRYGYTF
.,TRBJ2-1,.,TRBV5-1,TGCGCCAGCAAGGAGGGTTCCTACAATGAGCAGTTCTTC,CASKEGSYNEQFF
.,TRBJ1-3,.,TRBV4-1,TGCGCCAGCAGCACCCGGACAGCTGGAAACACCATATATTTT,CASSTRTAGNTIYF
TRBD2,TRBJ2-3,.,TRBV10-1,TGCGCCAGCAGTGACGGACTAGCGGGAGTCACAGATACGCAGTATTTT,CASSDGLAGVTDTQYF
.,TRBJ1-1,.,TRBV3-1/TRBV3-2,TGTGCCAGCAGTCCTAGGGGATCGAACACTGAAGCTTTCTTT,CASSPRGSNTEAFF
.,TRBJ1-1,few,TRBV7-2,TGTGCCAGCAGCTTAAAAGGGGCGGTCACTGAAGCTTTCTTT,CASSLKGAVTEAFF
TRBD1,TRBJ2-7,few,TRBV19,TGTGCCAGTAGTACCGGGACAGGGGGCGGATACGAGCAGTACTTC,CASSTGTGGGYEQYF
.,TRBJ1-5,once,TRBV2,TGTGCCAGCAGTGACCCCGGGACACCTTATAGCAATCAGCCCCAGCATTTT,CASSDPGTPYSNQPQHF
.,TRBJ2-5,.,TRBV3-1/TRBV3-2,TGTGCCAGCAGCATCCGGACGGGATGTCAGGAGGAGACCCAGTACTTC,CASSIRTGCQEETQYF
.,TRBJ1-2,.,TRBV29-1,TGCAGCGTTGGACAGCTGGATGGCTACACCTTC,CSVGQLDGYTF
.,TRBJ2-5,few,TRBV7-6,TGTGCCAGCAGCTTAGGAACACCTTCTTGGGAGACCCAGTACTTC,CASSLGTPSWETQYF
TRBD1,TRBJ1-6,.,TRBV19,TGTGCCAGTAGTCTGCAACAGGGGGCGTATAATTCACCCCTCCACTTT,CASSLQQGAYNSPLHF
TRBD2,TRBJ2-3,.,TRBV4-3,TGCGCCAGCAGCCAAGAAGCTAGCGGGAGCACAGATACGCAGTATTTT,CASSQEASGSTDTQYF
.,TRBJ1-2,.,TRBV4-2,TGTGCCAGCAGCCAGAGTGGGGCAGGGCATAGTGGCTACACCTTC,CASSQSGAGHSGYTF
TRBD1,TRBJ1-6,.,TRBV18,TGTGCCAGCTCAAAGTCCGGACAGGGGCTTTTAGGGTCACCCCTCCACTTT,CASSKSGQGLLGSPLHF
.,TRBJ2-1,.,TRBV11-2,TGTGCCAGCAGCTTAGCTGGCCCCAACAATGAGCAGTTCTTC,CASSLAGPNNEQFF
TRBD1,TRBJ1-5,.,TRBV19,TGTTTAGGTCGGCAGGGGGCCGATGGGAATCAGCCCCAGCATTTT,CLGRQGADGNQPQHF
TRBD2,TRBJ2-5,.,TRBV4-1,TGCGCCAGCAGCCCGGGACTAGCGGGGGGGCCTGGAGAGACCCAGTACTTC,CASSPGLAGGPGETQYF
TRBD1,TRBJ2-7,.,TRBV7-9,TGTGCCAGCAGCCCCGGGACAGGGGACGAGCAGTACTTC,CASSPGTGDEQYF
.,TRBJ1-4,.,TRBV6-5,TGTGCCAGCAGCTTGATAGGGGAACCTAATGAAAAACTGTTTTTT,CASSLIGEPNEKLFF
.,TRBJ2-3,.,TRBV21-1,TGTGCCAGCAGCAAATCATCAGATACGCAGTATTTT,CASSKSSDTQYF
TRBD1,TRBJ1-2,.,TRBV11-2,TGTGCCAGCAGCTTAGTGGCCAGGGGGACTGGCTACACCTTC,CASSLVARGTGYTF
TRBD1,TRBJ2-7,.,TRBV10-1,TGCGCCAGCAGTGAGACTACGGGACAGAGCTCCTACGAGCAGTACTTC,CASSETTGQSSYEQYF
TRBD1,TRBJ1-3,.,TRBV28,TGTGCCAGCAGTTTGACAGGGGCAGCAGGAAACACCATATATTTT,CASSLTGAAGNTIYF
TRBD2,TRBJ2-7,.,TRBV15,TGTGCCACCAGCAGAGATTGGGGCGGGAGCCTCCGTTACGAGCAGTACTTC,CATSRDWGGSLRYEQYF
TRBD1,TRBJ2-7,.,TRBV10-2,TGCGCCAGCAGTGAAGGGACAGGTACCTACGAGCAGTACTTC,CASSEGTGTYEQYF
.,TRBJ2-6,.,TRBV19,TGTGCCAGTCATGTCCGGGGACTCTCTGGGGCCAACGTCCTGACTTTC,CASHVRGLSGANVLTF
.,TRBJ2-7,few,TRBV21-1,TGTGCCAGCAGCGCGTCGCCTTTCTCCTACGAGCAGTACTTC,CASSASPFSYEQYF
.,TRBJ1-5,.,TRBV2,TGTGCCAGCAGTGAGGGGGCAGGGATCAATCAGCCCCAGCATTTT,CASSEGAGINQPQHF
TRBD2,TRBJ2-1,.,TRBV3-1/TRBV3-2,TGTGCCAGCAGCCTCCGACTAGCGACCTACAATGAGCAGTTCTTC,CASSLRLATYNEQFF
.,TRBJ2-6,.,TRBV28,TGTGCCAGCAGTCGTTCTGGGGCCAACGTCCTGACTTTC,CASSRSGANVLTF
.,TRBJ1-6,few,TRBV3-1/TRBV3-2,TGTGCCAGCGCGAGCTCCTATAATTCACCCCTCCACTTT,CASASSYNSPLHF
TRBD1,TRBJ2-1,few,TRBV6-5,TGTGCCAGCAGTTACGGGACAGTCAATGAGCAGTTCTTC,CASSYGTVNEQFF
.,TRBJ2-2,.,TRBV6-4,TGTGCCAGCAGTCCCCTTTCGGGGTACACCGGGGAGCTGTTTTTT,CASSPLSGYTGELFF
.,TRBJ1-2,.,TRBV4-3,TGCGCCAGCAGCCAGGGTAAGGGGATCGACTATGGCTACACCTTC,CASSQGKGIDYGYTF
TRBD1,TRBJ2-7,.,TRBV19,TGTGCCAGTAGAGAGAAGACAGGGCGTAGGGACGAGCAGTACTTC,CASREKTGRRDEQYF
.,TRBJ1-6,.,TRBV4-1,TGCGCCAGCAGCCAAGATCCCACAGGTCCCCTCCACTTT,CASSQDPTGPLHF
.,TRBJ2-3,.,TRBV3-1/TRBV3-2,TGTGCCAGCAGCCAAGATGGGGCAGGGACAGATACGCAGTATTTT,CASSQDGAGTDTQYF
TRBD2,TRBJ2-6,.,TRBV7-8,TGTGCCAGCAGCTTCCCAAACGGGAGGGGTTTAGCCTCTGGGGCCAACGTCCTGACTTTC,CASSFPNGRGLASGANVLTF
.,TRBJ2-5,.,TRBV5-8,TGTGCCAGCAGCTTCAGGTCGGAGACCCAGTACTTC,CASSFRSETQYF
TRBD1,TRBJ1-3,.,TRBV28,TGTGCCAGTAACGTGGGACAGTTCTCTGGAAACACCATATATTTT,CASNVGQFSGNTIYF
TRBD1,TRBJ1-5,.,TRBV7-8,TGTGCCAGCAGCCGAGGGGGCGCGGGCAATCAGCCCCAGCATTTT,CASSRGGAGNQPQHF
TRBD1,TRBJ1-1,.,TRBV6-5,TGTGCCAGCAAGACAGGGAATCTGGGCGACGCTGAAGCTTTCTTT,CASKTGNLGDAEAFF
.,TRBJ2-7,.,TRBV21-1,TGTGCCAGCACCAAAAAGGGGGCAGGGTCCGAGCAGTACTTC,CASTKKGAGSEQYF